A selection of T cell receptor beta chains follows, all from one sample in a study of blood T cells in healthy people across ages. Using its own MiXCR run on the 5' RACE reads, TCRdb lists one record per CDR3 protein. Here the sample spans approximately 810,000 distinct CDR3 sequences, 25% to 30% being singletons. Sequenced sample: blood. The receptors here all came from a woman older than 75 in good health. The CDR3 runs from the conserved cysteine through the conserved F or W. D genes are given only for firm matches. Expanded clones get a size class; other rows say once, few or many, or leave the size out.

clone size: few; V gene: TRBV20-1; J gene: TRBJ1-5; D gene: -; CDR3 protein: CSALQQGIRNQPQHF; CDR3 DNA: TGCAGTGCCCTCCAGCAGGGGATCCGCAATCAGCCCCAGCATTTT
clone size: -; V gene: TRBV4-1; J gene: TRBJ2-1; D gene: TRBD2; CDR3 protein: CASSPGRGDVNEQFF; CDR3 DNA: TGCGCCAGCAGCCCCGGGAGGGGGGACGTGAATGAGCAGTTCTTC
clone size: many; V gene: TRBV27; J gene: TRBJ2-1; D gene: TRBD2; CDR3 protein: CASSLVRGGYNEQFF; CDR3 DNA: TGTGCCAGCAGTTTAGTGCGGGGGGGGTACAATGAGCAGTTCTTC
clone size: -; V gene: TRBV29-1; J gene: TRBJ1-4; D gene: -; CDR3 protein: CSVSSTNEKLFF; CDR3 DNA: TGCAGCGTTTCATCAACTAATGAAAAACTGTTTTTT
clone size: -; V gene: TRBV7-2; J gene: TRBJ2-4; D gene: TRBD1; CDR3 protein: CASSFRQGGAKNIQYF; CDR3 DNA: TGTGCCAGCAGCTTCAGACAGGGTGGCGCCAAAAACATTCAGTACTTC
clone size: -; V gene: TRBV20-1; J gene: TRBJ2-5; D gene: TRBD2; CDR3 protein: CSAGTGGRETQYF; CDR3 DNA: TGCAGTGCCGGGACGGGGGGGAGGGAGACCCAGTACTTC
clone size: many; V gene: TRBV6-1; J gene: TRBJ2-3; D gene: -; CDR3 protein: CASSDTPIQFTDTQYF; CDR3 DNA: TGTGCCAGCAGTGACACCCCGATCCAATTCACAGATACGCAGTATTTT
clone size: many; V gene: TRBV6-2/TRBV6-3; J gene: TRBJ2-3; D gene: TRBD2; CDR3 protein: CASSYSVLRGGTDTQYF; CDR3 DNA: TGTGCCAGCAGTTACTCGGTACTGCGGGGGGGGACAGATACGCAGTATTTT
clone size: once; V gene: TRBV11-2; J gene: TRBJ2-1; D gene: -; CDR3 protein: CASSLGGGEETQFF; CDR3 DNA: TGTGCCAGCAGCTTAGGCGGAGGGGAAGAGACCCAGTTCTTC
clone size: -; V gene: TRBV2; J gene: TRBJ2-3; D gene: TRBD2; CDR3 protein: CASSDVLAGPDTQYF; CDR3 DNA: TGTGCCAGCAGTGATGTACTAGCGGGGCCCGATACGCAGTATTTT
clone size: -; V gene: TRBV9; J gene: TRBJ2-1; D gene: TRBD2; CDR3 protein: CASSALAGDYNEQFF; CDR3 DNA: TGTGCCAGCAGCGCACTAGCGGGGGACTACAATGAGCAGTTCTTC
clone size: -; V gene: TRBV6-1; J gene: TRBJ2-1; D gene: -; CDR3 protein: CASSEGPPDEQFF; CDR3 DNA: TGTGCCAGCAGTGAGGGACCCCCGGATGAGCAGTTCTTC
clone size: many; V gene: TRBV10-3; J gene: TRBJ2-1; D gene: TRBD2; CDR3 protein: CAISESGGNYNEQFF; CDR3 DNA: TGTGCCATCAGTGAGTCGGGGGGGAACTACAATGAGCAGTTCTTC
clone size: -; V gene: TRBV7-2; J gene: TRBJ1-2; D gene: TRBD1; CDR3 protein: CASSPVDRAYGYTF; CDR3 DNA: TGTGCCAGCAGCCCCGTCGACAGGGCCTATGGCTACACCTTC
clone size: few; V gene: TRBV6-2/TRBV6-3; J gene: TRBJ1-1; D gene: TRBD1; CDR3 protein: CASSSSGTGGRGTEAFF; CDR3 DNA: TGTGCCAGCAGTTCATCCGGGACAGGGGGCAGGGGCACTGAAGCTTTCTTT
clone size: many; V gene: TRBV6-2/TRBV6-3; J gene: TRBJ2-5; D gene: TRBD2; CDR3 protein: CASSEGLAVQLQETQYF; CDR3 DNA: TGTGCCAGCAGCGAGGGACTAGCCGTCCAACTTCAAGAGACCCAGTACTTC
clone size: many; V gene: TRBV9; J gene: TRBJ2-1; D gene: -; CDR3 protein: CASSQGGREQFF; CDR3 DNA: TGTGCCAGCAGTCAAGGGGGGAGGGAGCAGTTCTTC
clone size: few; V gene: TRBV21-1; J gene: TRBJ1-1; D gene: -; CDR3 protein: CASTPGGRNTEAFF; CDR3 DNA: TGTGCCAGCACCCCAGGGGGCCGGAACACTGAAGCTTTCTTT
clone size: many; V gene: TRBV20-1; J gene: TRBJ2-4; D gene: TRBD1; CDR3 protein: CSARDPTGEGNIQYF; CDR3 DNA: TGCAGTGCTAGAGACCCTACAGGGGAAGGAAACATTCAGTACTTC
clone size: many; V gene: TRBV28; J gene: TRBJ1-2; D gene: TRBD1; CDR3 protein: CASSPKQGRGYGYTF; CDR3 DNA: TGTGCCAGCAGTCCAAAACAGGGGAGGGGCTATGGCTACACCTTC
clone size: -; V gene: TRBV27; J gene: TRBJ2-7; D gene: TRBD1; CDR3 protein: CASSQGAAAYEQYF; CDR3 DNA: TGTGCCAGCAGTCAGGGGGCAGCGGCCTACGAGCAGTACTTC
clone size: once; V gene: TRBV18; J gene: TRBJ2-5; D gene: -; CDR3 protein: CASSPKMFPVSQETQYF; CDR3 DNA: TGTGCCAGCTCACCAAAGATGTTCCCTGTCTCCCAAGAGACCCAGTACTTC
clone size: many; V gene: TRBV5-5; J gene: TRBJ1-4; D gene: TRBD1; CDR3 protein: CASSQGAEEKLFF; CDR3 DNA: TGTGCCAGCAGCCAGGGGGCGGAGGAAAAACTGTTTTTT
clone size: -; V gene: TRBV5-1; J gene: TRBJ1-2; D gene: TRBD1; CDR3 protein: CASSVSGTGIYGHTF; CDR3 DNA: TGCGCCAGCAGCGTCTCCGGGACAGGGATCTATGGCCACACCTTC
clone size: once; V gene: TRBV5-1; J gene: TRBJ2-5; D gene: TRBD1; CDR3 protein: CATKRDRGQETQYF; CDR3 DNA: TGCGCCACCAAGAGGGACAGGGGCCAAGAGACCCAGTACTTC
clone size: few; V gene: TRBV6-6; J gene: TRBJ1-1; D gene: -; CDR3 protein: CASRSRDTEAFF; CDR3 DNA: TGTGCCAGCAGGTCGAGGGACACTGAAGCTTTCTTT
clone size: few; V gene: TRBV6-1; J gene: TRBJ2-7; D gene: -; CDR3 protein: CASRTLSSYNEQYF; CDR3 DNA: TGTGCCAGTAGGACACTAAGCTCCTACAATGAGCAGTACTTC
clone size: many; V gene: TRBV11-2; J gene: TRBJ2-3; D gene: -; CDR3 protein: CASSLGDYYTDTQYF; CDR3 DNA: TGTGCCAGCAGCTTAGGCGACTACTACACAGATACGCAGTATTTT
clone size: many; V gene: TRBV3-1; J gene: TRBJ2-7; D gene: -; CDR3 protein: CASSHGRVPFGNYEQYF; CDR3 DNA: TGTGCCAGCAGCCACGGCAGGGTCCCCTTTGGCAACTACGAGCAGTACTTC